One TCR beta chain is described in this entry. PCR used 60 Vbeta primers and 13 Jbeta primers. Using immunoSEQ multiplex PCR, the repertoire was profiled, and TCRdb retains in-frame clones only, with some absent. This table has 200,000 or so clones, approximately 88% appearing once. The sample belongs to a study of cytomegalovirus exposure and HLA in healthy donors. The CDR3 loop spans 17 amino acids. Germline V lookup: CDR1 MNHNS, CDR2 SASEGT. The junction had 9 bases not matched to a gene; V was cut back by 2 bases and J by 3 bases. Material: PBMCs. The sequence was obtained from a boy aged 5 to 17 in good health and CMV-seronegative. The chain links TRBV6-1 to TRBJ2-1; 8 bases map to TRBD2. In DNA form, the CDR3 reads TGTGCCAGCAGTGAATACCTCCCGGGGACTAGCTACAATGAGCAGTTCTTC. It translates to CASSEYLPGTSYNEQFF.